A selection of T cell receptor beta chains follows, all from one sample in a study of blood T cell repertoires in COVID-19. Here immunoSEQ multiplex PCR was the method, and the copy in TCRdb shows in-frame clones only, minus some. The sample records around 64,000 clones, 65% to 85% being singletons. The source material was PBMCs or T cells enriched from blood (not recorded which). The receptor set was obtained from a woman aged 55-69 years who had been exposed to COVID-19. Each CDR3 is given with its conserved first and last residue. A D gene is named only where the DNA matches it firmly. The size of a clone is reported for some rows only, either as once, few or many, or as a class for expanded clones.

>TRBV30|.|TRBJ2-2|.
TGTGCCTGGACCCCTAACCGGCTGGTGGACTTCACCGGGGAGCTGTTTTTT
CAWTPNRLVDFTGELFF
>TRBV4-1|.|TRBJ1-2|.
TGCGCCAGCAGCCAGGGTACAGCTCTCTCCTATGGCTACACCTTC
CASSQGTALSYGYTF
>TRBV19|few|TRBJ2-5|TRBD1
TGTGCCAGTAGTCAAGGGACAGTACAAGAGACCCAGTACTTC
CASSQGTVQETQYF
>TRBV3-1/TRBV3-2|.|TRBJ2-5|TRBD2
TGTGCCAGCAGCACGACTAGCGGGGGGGCCCGGGAGACCCAGTACTTC
CASSTTSGGARETQYF
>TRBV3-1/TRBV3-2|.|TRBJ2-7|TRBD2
TGTGCCAGCAGCCAATCCGGGAGGGCTGACGAGCAGTACTTC
CASSQSGRADEQYF
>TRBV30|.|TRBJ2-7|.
TGTGCCTGGAAGAGAACCTACGAGCAGTACTTC
CAWKRTYEQYF
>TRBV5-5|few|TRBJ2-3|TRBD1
TGTGCCAGCAGTCACGGGACAGGGGGCTCGGCAGATACGCAGTATTTT
CASSHGTGGSADTQYF
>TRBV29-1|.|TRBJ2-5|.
TGCAGCGTCAATCACAGGGATCAAGAGACCCAGTACTTC
CSVNHRDQETQYF
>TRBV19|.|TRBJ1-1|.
TGTGCCAGTAGTCCACAGGGTCGGGGAAACACTGAAGCTTTCTTT
CASSPQGRGNTEAFF
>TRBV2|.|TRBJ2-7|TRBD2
TGTGCCAGCAGTGAATCAGCGGGAGGGAGCCACGAGCAGTACTTC
CASSESAGGSHEQYF
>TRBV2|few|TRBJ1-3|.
TGTGCCATCCGGACTGTTGGAACCATATATTTT
CAIRTVGTIYF
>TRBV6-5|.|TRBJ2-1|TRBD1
TGTGCCAGCAGTTACGGGGACAGGGGTGTGGGTGAGCAGTTCTTC
CASSYGDRGVGEQFF
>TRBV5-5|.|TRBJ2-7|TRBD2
TGTGCCAGCAGCTTGGCTAGCGGGAGCTCCTACGAGCAGTACTTC
CASSLASGSSYEQYF
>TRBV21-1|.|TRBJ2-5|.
TGTGCCAGCAGCAAAGACGGTGGCGGGAAAGAGACCCAGTACTTC
CASSKDGGGKETQYF
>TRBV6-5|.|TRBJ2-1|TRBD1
TGTGCCAGCAGGCAGGGACAGGGGGCCCTCGGGTTCTTC
CASRQGQGALGFF
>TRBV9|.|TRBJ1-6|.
TGTGCCAGCAGCGTAGGAGGTCGTAATTCACCCCTCCACTTT
CASSVGGRNSPLHF
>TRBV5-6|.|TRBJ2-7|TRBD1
TGTGCCAGCAGCTCACCAAGCGAACCGGACAGGGGAGGCTTCGAGCAGTACTTC
CASSSPSEPDRGGFEQYF
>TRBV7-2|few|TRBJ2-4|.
TGTGCCAGCAGCCCCCAGGGGGGCAAAAACATTCAGTACTTC
CASSPQGGKNIQYF
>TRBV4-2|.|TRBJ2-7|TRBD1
TGTGCCAGCAGCCACCCCGGGACAGGGGCCCACGAGCAGTACTTC
CASSHPGTGAHEQYF
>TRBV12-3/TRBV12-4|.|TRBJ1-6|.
TGTGCCAGCAGTTTGAGGGCCAATTCACCCCTCCACTTT
CASSLRANSPLHF
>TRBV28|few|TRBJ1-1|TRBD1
TGTGCCAGCAGCTTAGGGGCGGGGACAGGGGCTTTCTTT
CASSLGAGTGAFF
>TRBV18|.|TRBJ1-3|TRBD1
TGTGCCAGCTCACCAGGGACAGGGGGAGGAAACACCATATATTTT
CASSPGTGGGNTIYF
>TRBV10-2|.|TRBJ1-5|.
TGCGCCAGCAGTGAGCCGGGGTCGAATCAGCCCCAGCATTTT
CASSEPGSNQPQHF
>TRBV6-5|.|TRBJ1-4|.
TGTGCCAGCAGTTCGACAGGATCTTCTGAAAAACTGTTTTTT
CASSSTGSSEKLFF
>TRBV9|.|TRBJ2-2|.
TGTGCCAGCAGCGTGACAGGGAACACCGGGGAGCTGTTTTTT
CASSVTGNTGELFF
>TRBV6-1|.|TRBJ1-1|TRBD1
TGTGCCAGCAGTGAAGCGACAGGGGGCATGAACACTGAAGCTTTCTTT
CASSEATGGMNTEAFF
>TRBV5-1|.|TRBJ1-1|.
TGCGCCAGCAGCTTGATTCCAGGGGCCACTGAAGCTTTCTTT
CASSLIPGATEAFF
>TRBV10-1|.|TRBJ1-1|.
TGCGCCAGCAGTGAGTCGGGGCGGGATGAAGCTTTCTTT
CASSESGRDEAFF
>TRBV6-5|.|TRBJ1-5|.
TGTGCCAGCAAACCCCACGGGGTGGGGAATCAGCCCCAGCATTTT
CASKPHGVGNQPQHF
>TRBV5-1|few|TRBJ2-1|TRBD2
TGCGCCAAAGCGGTAGGGACTAGCGGGTACAATGAGCAGTTCTTC
CAKAVGTSGYNEQFF
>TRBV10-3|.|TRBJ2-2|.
TGTGCCATCAGTAATAGCGGACCGGACACCGGGGAGCTGTTTTTT
CAISNSGPDTGELFF
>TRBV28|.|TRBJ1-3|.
TGTGCCAGCAGTCTTCCTCTGAGTAGTACCTCTGGAAACACCATATATTTT
CASSLPLSSTSGNTIYF
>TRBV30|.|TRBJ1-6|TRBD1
TGTGCCTGGGGGGACAGGGGGAATTCACCCCTCCACTTT
CAWGDRGNSPLHF
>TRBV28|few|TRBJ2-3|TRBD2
TGTGCCAGCAATCCTCCGGGACTAACGAATACGCAGTATTTT
CASNPPGLTNTQYF
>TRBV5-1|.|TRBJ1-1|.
TGCGCCAGCAGCTTGTGGGACACTAAGAACACTGAAGCTTTCTTT
CASSLWDTKNTEAFF
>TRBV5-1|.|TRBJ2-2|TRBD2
TGCGCCAGCAGCCTCACTAGCGGGGGAGACACCGGGGAGCTGTTTTTT
CASSLTSGGDTGELFF
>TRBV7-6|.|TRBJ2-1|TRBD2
TGTGCCAGCAGCGCCCTAGCGGGAGGCCCCAATGAGCAGTTCTTC
CASSALAGGPNEQFF
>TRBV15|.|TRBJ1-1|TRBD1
TGTGCCACCAGGAAAGGGGACAGTCAAACTGAAGCTTTCTTT
CATRKGDSQTEAFF
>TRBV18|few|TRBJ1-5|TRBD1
TGTGCCAGCTCACCTGACGGAGACAGGGTCAAGCAGCCCCAGCATTTT
CASSPDGDRVKQPQHF
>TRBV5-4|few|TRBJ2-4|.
TGTGCCAGCAGCTTAGACAGGATGTGGAACATTCAGTACTTC
CASSLDRMWNIQYF
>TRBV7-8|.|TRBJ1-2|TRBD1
TGTGCCAGCAGCTTAGACCGACAGGGATTTGTTGACTATGGCTACACCTTC
CASSLDRQGFVDYGYTF
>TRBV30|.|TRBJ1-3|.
TGTGCCTGGCGGGGGGGAGCCCTCTCTGGAAACACCATATATTTT
CAWRGGALSGNTIYF
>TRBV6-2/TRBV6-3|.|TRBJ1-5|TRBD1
TGTGCCAGCAGTTATAAGGACAGGGGTTGGAGCAATCAGCCCCAGCATTTT
CASSYKDRGWSNQPQHF
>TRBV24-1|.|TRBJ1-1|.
TGTGCCACCAGTGACGCCCTCGACTTACAGAACACTGAAGCTTTCTTT
CATSDALDLQNTEAFF
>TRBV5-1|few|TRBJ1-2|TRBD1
TGCGCCAGCAGCCCCACAGGGGAGGACTATGGCTACACCTTC
CASSPTGEDYGYTF
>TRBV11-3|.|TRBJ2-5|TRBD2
TGTGCCAGCAGCCCTGGGACTAGCGGGAGGGCCCGTGAGACCCAGTACTTC
CASSPGTSGRARETQYF
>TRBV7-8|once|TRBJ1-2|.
TGTGCCAGCAGCGCATCGGAGGCACTCAACTATGGCTACACCTTC
CASSASEALNYGYTF
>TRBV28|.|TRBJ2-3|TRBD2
TGTGCCAGCAGGTCTAGCGGGGGAAGCACAGATACGCAGTATTTT
CASRSSGGSTDTQYF
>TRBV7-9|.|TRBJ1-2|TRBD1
TGTGCCAGCAGCTTGGACAGGGGGGGATACACCTTC
CASSLDRGGYTF
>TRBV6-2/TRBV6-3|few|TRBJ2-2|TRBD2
TGTGCCAGCAGTTCGCGACGGTTAGCGGGAGTCAACGGGGAGCTGTTTTTT
CASSSRRLAGVNGELFF